One and the same sample provided the 18 T cell receptor beta chains below, sequenced in a study of cytomegalovirus exposure and HLA in healthy donors. The PCR contained 60 Vbeta and 13 Jbeta primers. Profiled with immunoSEQ multiplex PCR; TCRdb holds only in-frame clones, not every one. The profile shows roughly 120,000 clones, about 74% of them singletons. Sequencing was performed on PBMCs. The receptor set was obtained from a woman aged 45 to 65 in good health and CMV-seropositive.

V is TRBV6-5 and J is TRBJ1-3, with D hard to call. The CDR3 extends over 14 amino acids. The germline gives CDR1 MNHEY, CDR2 SVGAGI. The V and J ends lost 8 bases and 0 bases respectively, with 11 bases between them. The CDR3, as DNA: TGTGCCAGCGCCGAGGGTGTCTCTGGAAACACCATATATTTT. Translated, it gives CASAEGVSGNTIYF.

This sequence joins TRBV9 and TRBJ2-3; tentatively, D is TRBD2 (5 bases). V shed 2 bases and J shed 0 bases, with 10 bases lying between them. This CDR3 has 15 amino acids. Germline values: CDR1 SGDLS, CDR2 YYNGEE. CDR3: CASSVRLASTDTQYF. The DNA of the CDR3 is TGTGCCAGCAGCGTGAGGCTAGCTAGCACAGATACGCAGTATTTT. Complete variable domain (other parts from reference TRBV9 and TRBJ2-3): DSGVTQTPKHLITATGQRVTLRCSPRSGDLSVYWYQQSLDQGLQFLIQYYNGEERAKGNILERFSAQQFPDLHSELNLSSLELGDSALYFCASSVRLASTDTQYFGPGTRLTVL.

V gene TRBV5-1 combines with J gene TRBJ2-3; perhaps TRBD1 as D (5 bases). The CDR3 is 15 residues long. CDR1 is SGHRS and CDR2 is YFSETQ in the germline V gene. V was shortened by 0 bases and J by 4 bases, with 12 bases between the two germline ends. CDR3: CASSLDRQGADTQYF. For the CDR3, the DNA is TGCGCCAGCAGCTTGGATCGCCAGGGTGCAGATACGCAGTATTTT.

This clone was recorded once. The rearrangement uses TRBV7-9 and TRBJ2-5; D possibly corresponds to TRBD2 (5 bases). CDR3 size: 15 residues. The V end lost 5 bases, the J end lost 4 bases, and 17 bases lay between the germline ends. Germline CDR1 is SEHNR and CDR2 is FQNEAQ (reference sequence). The CDR3 spells CASSHTAWRPETQYF. The CDR3 DNA sequence: TGTGCCAGCAGCCATACTGCGTGGAGGCCAGAGACCCAGTACTTC.

V gene TRBV5-4 combines with J gene TRBJ1-6, with 8 bases that match TRBD1. V gave up 4 bases and J gave up 6 bases; unmatched junction bases: 6. Germline assignment: CDR1 SGHNT and CDR2 YYREEE (reference sequence). The CDR3 covers 15 residues. The CDR3 sequence is CASSPRTGFNSPLHF. DNA for the CDR3: TGTGCCAGCAGCCCCAGGACAGGGTTTAATTCACCCCTCCACTTT.

The CDR3, as DNA: TGTGCCAGCAGCCGTCTAGCGGGGGGAACAGATACGCAGTATTTT. It encodes CASSRLAGGTDTQYF. J is TRBJ2-3 and V is TRBV5-4; 11 bases are shared with TRBD2. V shed 4 bases and J 3 bases; nucleotides not matched to a gene: 4. This CDR3 has 15 residues. Looked up from germline, CDR1 is SGHNT and CDR2 is YYREEE (reference sequence).

V usage is TRBV19 and J usage is TRBJ1-5, with 8 nucleotides matching TRBD1. There are 15 residues in the CDR3. With 5 bases clipped from V and 5 bases from J, the junction kept 8 bases outside the gene matches. Germline V gene data show CDR1 as LNHDA and CDR2 as SQIVND (reference sequence). For the CDR3, the DNA is TGTGCCAGTAGTTCTTGGGGGACAGGCGATCAGCCCCAGCATTTT. It yields the protein CASSSWGTGDQPQHF.

The V call is TRBV4-1, the J call TRBJ2-2, with 7 positions matching TRBD2. The CDR3 consists of 15 residues. The V gene's germline CDR1 is MGHRA and CDR2 YSYEKL. With 0 bases clipped from V and 5 bases from J, the junction kept 3 bases outside the gene matches. The CDR3 region is CASSQDGGGTGELFF. The CDR3 bases are TGCGCCAGCAGCCAAGATGGGGGGGGAACCGGGGAGCTGTTTTTT.

The rearrangement uses TRBV6-1 and TRBJ1-2; 7 bases agree with TRBD1. Unmatched junction bases numbered 5, after V lost 6 bases and J lost 7 bases. The length of the CDR3 is 12 residues. Germline CDR1 and CDR2: MNHNS and SASEGT. The DNA of the CDR3 is TGTGCCAGCAGCGCTAGACAGGGTGGCTACACCTTC. Its protein product is CASSARQGGYTF.

This clone was detected once. The chain combines TRBV2 with TRBJ1-5, with 7 nucleotides matching TRBD1. CDR1 and CDR2 (germline): SNHLY, FYNNEI. This CDR3 is built from 15 residues. J gave up 8 bases and V 2 bases, and 9 bases lay outside the gene matches. CDR3 nucleotides: TGTGCCAGCAGTGAAACAGGGGCCCGAAATGAGCCCCAGCATTTT. As protein: CASSETGARNEPQHF.

This rearrangement joins TRBV6-5 to TRBJ2-7; TRBD2 aligns across 8 bases. CDR1 MNHEY and CDR2 SVGAGI come from the germline V gene. Unmatched junction bases numbered 10, after V lost 5 bases and J lost 7 bases. CDR3 size: 14 residues. The CDR3 is CASSKSGGGGEQYF. In nucleotides, the CDR3 is TGTGCCAGCAGTAAAAGCGGGGGCGGGGGTGAGCAGTACTTC.

The chain joins TRBV7-9 to TRBJ2-1; the match to TRBD1 covers 9 bases. Trimming took 5 bases from V and 8 from J; bases not matched to a gene: 19. The CDR3 loop spans 18 amino acids. Germline V lookup: CDR1 SEHNR, CDR2 FQNEAQ (reference sequence). The CDR3 spells CASSPIMTGQGLYDEQFF. For the CDR3, the DNA is TGTGCCAGCAGCCCGATAATGACGGGACAGGGCTTGTATGATGAGCAGTTCTTC.

This rearrangement joins TRBV5-4 to TRBJ2-1, with TRBD2 matching 14 bases. Unmatched junction bases numbered 10, after V lost 0 bases and J lost 5 bases. The germline V gene encodes CDR1 SGHNT and CDR2 YYREEE (reference sequence). The CDR3 consists of 19 residues. The CDR3 here is CASSLVPGLAGAIDNEQFF. CDR3 coding DNA: TGTGCCAGCAGCTTGGTACCGGGACTAGCGGGAGCGATAGACAATGAGCAGTTCTTC. Using reference TRBV5-4 and TRBJ2-1 for the parts outside the CDR3, the full variable domain is ETGVTQSPTHLIKTRGQQVTLRCSSQSGHNTVSWYQQALGQGPQFIFQYYREEENGRGNFPPRFSGLQFPNYSSELNVNALELDDSALYLCASSLVPGLAGAIDNEQFFGPGTRLTVL.

This clone was picked up one time. This chain connects TRBV19 to TRBJ1-5; D is undetermined. Deletions cut 4 bases from V and 4 bases from J, with 8 bases between. Germline lookup yields CDR1 LNHDA and CDR2 SQIVND (reference sequence). CDR3 size: 13 residues. In nucleotides, the CDR3 is TGTGCCAGTAGTAGACGGGTTAATCAGCCCCAGCATTTT. This gives the protein CASSRRVNQPQHF.

The V gene is TRBV5-1, the J gene TRBJ2-7, with D possibly matching TRBD2 (5 bases). Germline assignment: CDR1 SGHRS and CDR2 YFSETQ. Trimming left V 5 bases short and J 5 bases short, with 14 bases between. This CDR3 region has 13 residues. The CDR3 coding sequence is TGCGCCAGCAGTCCTTGGGGAGACGACGAGCAGTACTTC. This translates into CASSPWGDDEQYF.

V and J are TRBV6-5 and TRBJ1-6; D is perhaps TRBD1 (5 bases). Germline V gives CDR1 MNHEY, CDR2 SVGAGI. The CDR3 has 12 residues. With 1 base removed from V and 14 bases from J, the gap between germline ends came to 9 bases. Here the CDR3 reads CASSYFSGSLHF. The CDR3 bases are TGTGCCAGCAGTTACTTTTCAGGGTCCCTCCACTTT.

The V call is TRBV5-5, the J call TRBJ1-4; 9 positions agree with TRBD1. V lost 4 bases and J lost 8; bases outside the gene matches: 6. This CDR3 comprises 14 residues. Per germline, CDR1 SGHKS and CDR2 YYEKEE (reference sequence). CDR3 sequence: CASSAGQGKEKLFF. For the CDR3, the DNA is TGTGCCAGCAGCGCGGGACAGGGTAAAGAAAAACTGTTTTTT.

This clone was seen only a few times. The V call is TRBV19, the J call TRBJ2-5, with 7 bases matching TRBD1. Germline V lookup: CDR1 LNHDA, CDR2 SQIVND (reference sequence). The CDR3 contains 15 residues. J gave up 2 bases and V 6 bases, and 9 bases lay outside the gene matches. This chain's CDR3 is CASSRGTDPQETQYF. In nucleotides, the CDR3 is TGTGCCAGTAGCCGAGGGACAGATCCTCAAGAGACCCAGTACTTC. The full variable domain, rest sourced from reference TRBV19 and TRBJ2-5, is DGGITQSPKYLFRKEGQNVTLSCEQNLNHDAMYWYRQDPGQGLRLIYYSQIVNDFQKGDIAEGYSVSREKKESFPLTVTSAQKNPTAFYLCASSRGTDPQETQYFGPGTRLLVL.